Listed here are 26 T cell receptor beta chains from one sample, sequenced in a study of T cells in Graves' hyperthyroidism and ophthalmopathy. Amplified TCR beta CDR3 regions derived from RNA transcripts. The primer set for the first-round RT-PCR of the TCR CDR3 was HTBI. Using its own MiXCR run on the multiplex PCR reads, TCRdb lists one record per CDR3 protein. The sample consists of 40,000 to 65,000 distinct CDR3 sequences, roughly 50% of them appearing once. Sequenced sample: blood. The source of these receptors is a woman aged 45-65 years with Graves' ophthalmopathy.

The chain is built from TRBV3-1 and TRBJ2-6; D tentatively reads TRBD1 or TRBD2 (5 bases each). V lost 0 bases and J 10 bases, leaving 16 bases between the germline ends. CDR1 and CDR2 from the germline V gene are LGHDT and YNNKEL (reference sequence). CDR3 length: 16 residues. CDR3 sequence (DNA): TGTGCCAGCAGCCAAGAGGACAAGAGGGGAGCTAACGTCCTGACTTTC. The encoded protein is CASSQEDKRGANVLTF.

For this clonotype: A much bigger clone sits one base away, suggesting this may be a read error. The chain combines TRBV5-4 with TRBJ2-1; D may be TRBD1 or TRBD2 (6 bases each). CDR3 length: 15 amino acids. CDR1 and CDR2 (germline): SGHNT, YYREEE (reference sequence). CDR3 bases: TGTGCCAGCAGCTTGGATCGGGGGCCCTACAATGAGCAGTCCTTC. Translation: CASSLDRGPYNEQSF.

The rearrangement uses TRBV19 and TRBJ2-6; 9 bases align to TRBD1. This CDR3 has 16 amino acids. Germline loops: CDR1 LNHDA, CDR2 SQIVND (reference sequence). Germline trimming cut 5 bases from V and 8 bases from J; bases unmatched to any gene: 10. CDR3 sequence (DNA): TGTGCCAGTAGTCCGTCGACAGGGACAGGGTCCAACGTCCTGACTTTC. The encoded protein is CASSPSTGTGSNVLTF.

This clonotype has at least ten counts. CDR3 sequence: CASSPGQITDTQYF. The CDR3 bases are TGTGCCAGCAGCCCTGGACAGATCACAGATACGCAGTATTTT. The chain is built from TRBV9 and TRBJ2-3; possibly TRBD1 for D (6 bases). The germline CDR1 and CDR2 sequences are SGDLS and YYNGEE. This CDR3 has 14 residues. V was cut by 4 bases and J by 2 bases, with 11 bases left in between.

Many counts were recorded for this clonotype. The chain carries TRBV2 and TRBJ2-3, with D possibly matching TRBD2 (6 bases). Germline lookup yields CDR1 SNHLY and CDR2 FYNNEI. V was clipped by 4 bases and J by 4 bases, with 12 bases between them. There are 14 residues in the CDR3. The CDR3 DNA reads TGTGCCAGCAGTGTTCGGTGGGGGGCAGATACGCAGTATTTT. It encodes CASSVRWGADTQYF. Using reference TRBV2 and TRBJ2-3 for the parts outside the CDR3, the full variable domain is EPEVTQTPSHQVTQMGQEVILRCVPISNHLYFYWYRQILGQKVEFLVSFYNNEISEKSEIFDDQFSVERPDGSNFTLKIRSTKLEDSAMYFCASSVRWGADTQYFGPGTRLTVL.

V usage is TRBV20-1 and J usage is TRBJ2-7; D perhaps matches TRBD2 (6 bases). The length of the CDR3 is 16 residues. Germline-derived CDR1 and CDR2 are DFQATT and SNEGSKA (reference sequence). V lost 6 bases and J lost 6, with 27 bases in between. The CDR3 bases are TGCAGTGCACCCAGAAGGGGACTTCGAGCGCTCTCCGAGCAGTACTTC. It is translated as CSAPRRGLRALSEQYF.

This clonotype has only a few counts. Here the CDR3 reads CASSFPTGVNTEAFF. Here the CDR3 DNA reads TGTGCCAGCAGTTTCCCGACAGGAGTGAACACTGAAGCTTTCTTT. V gene TRBV28 combines with J gene TRBJ1-1, with D perhaps TRBD1 (6 bases). Trimming removed 3 bases at V and 0 bases at J, with 11 bases between. CDR3 length equals 15 residues. Germline CDR1 is MDHEN and CDR2 is SYDVKM.

The V gene is TRBV7-6, the J gene TRBJ2-7; D may correspond to TRBD1 or TRBD2 (5 bases each). The V end lost 4 bases, the J end lost 2 bases, and 18 bases lay between the germline ends. The CDR3 has 16 amino acids. CDR1 is SGHVS, CDR2 FNYEAQ, per germline. CDR3 nucleotide sequence: TGTGCCAGCAGCTCCCAGCTCCGGGACGCCACCTACGAGCAGTACTTC. Translated: CASSSQLRDATYEQYF.

This clonotype was seen repeatedly, ten times or more. J is TRBJ2-7 and V is TRBV11-2; 7 nucleotides line up with TRBD1. This CDR3 has 12 residues. The germline gives CDR1 SGHAT, CDR2 FQNNGV. Trimming removed 6 bases from V and 5 bases from J; junction bases left unmatched: 4. The CDR3 DNA is TGTGCCAGCAGTAGGGGGCGTGACGAGCAGTACTTC. Amino acid sequence: CASSRGRDEQYF.

This clonotype was recorded many times. This may be a read error: a much more frequent sequence differs by one nucleotide. The chain combines TRBV29-1 with TRBJ1-1, with TRBD1 matching 11 bases. The CDR3 is 14 amino acids. The germline gives CDR1 SQVTM, CDR2 ANQGSEA. J lost 3 bases, V lost 7 bases, and 7 bases had no gene match. As DNA, the CDR3 is TGCAGCGGGGGGGGACAGGGGGGTGACACTGAAGCTTTCTTT. Its translation: CSGGGQGGDTEAFF.

This clonotype came up once. Likely a read error: the CDR3 ends without its conserved phenylalanine or tryptophan. The gene calls are TRBV5-1 and TRBJ2-5, with D possibly TRBD2 on 7 matching bases. This CDR3 contains 16 residues. Per germline, CDR1 SGHRS and CDR2 YFSETQ. V was shortened by 0 bases and J by 5 bases, with 17 bases between the two germline ends. CDR3 residues: CASSLALGGGQETQYC. The CDR3 DNA reads TGCGCCAGCAGCTTGGCCTTGGGGGGGGGGCAGGAGACCCAGTACTGC.

This clonotype was observed a handful of times. The chain couples TRBV27 to TRBJ2-3, with TRBD1 as a possible D gene (5 bases). Trimming took 5 bases from V and 4 from J, leaving 13 bases between them. CDR3 length equals 14 residues. The germline V gene has CDR1 MNHEY and CDR2 SMNVEV (reference sequence). DNA of the CDR3: TGTGCCAGCAGTCCTCAGGGTAGGGCAGATACGCAGTATTTT. Its protein is CASSPQGRADTQYF.

This clonotype was detected ten times or more. The rearrangement links TRBV7-9 to TRBJ2-1; D gene uncertain. Germline assignment: CDR1 SEHNR and CDR2 FQNEAQ (reference sequence). Trimming pared 0 bases from V and 5 bases from J, leaving 8 bases between. The CDR3 has 14 amino acids. CDR3 loop: CASSLAAVDNEQFF. The CDR3 coding sequence is TGTGCCAGCAGCTTAGCTGCGGTCGACAATGAGCAGTTCTTC.

This clonotype was seen ten or more times. The chain joins TRBV9 to TRBJ2-7; TRBD2 matches 10 bases. Germline V gives CDR1 SGDLS, CDR2 YYNGEE. The CDR3 spans 19 residues. Trimming cost V 4 bases and J 0 bases; bases outside gene matches: 16. For the CDR3, the DNA is TGTGCCAGCAGCTCCGCCGGGCTAGCGGGAGAGTTGGGCTCCTACGAGCAGTACTTC. It specifies CASSSAGLAGELGSYEQYF.

This clonotype was counted ten times or more. The chain links TRBV4-2 to TRBJ2-1; tentative D call: TRBD2 (6 bases). This CDR3 is built from 15 residues. CDR1 and CDR2 from the germline V gene are LGHNA and YNFKEQ. Trimming removed 0 bases from V and 5 bases from J, with 11 bases in between. The CDR3 region has the DNA TGTGCCAGCAGCCAAGATTGGGGACTTCACAATGAGCAGTTCTTC. It encodes CASSQDWGLHNEQFF.

This clonotype was seen only a few times. This rearrangement joins TRBV6-2 or TRBV6-3 to TRBJ2-1; D is perhaps TRBD2 (6 bases). The V end lost 6 bases, the J end lost 4 bases, and 13 bases lay between the germline ends. CDR1 and CDR2 from the germline V gene are MNHEY and SVGEGT. This CDR3 contains 14 residues. As DNA, the CDR3 is TGTGCCAGCAGCCCTGACGGAGGGTACAATGAGCAGTTCTTC. Protein: CASSPDGGYNEQFF.

The genes are TRBV7-3 and TRBJ2-1; 11 nucleotides agree with TRBD2. V lost 0 bases to trimming and J lost 8 bases; unmatched junction nucleotides: 12. Germline lookup yields CDR1 SGHTA and CDR2 FQGTGA. The CDR3 runs to 18 residues. The CDR3 DNA follows: TGTGCCAGCAGCTTAACGACGACTAGCGGGGAGATAATGGATGAGCAGTTCTTC. The encoded protein is CASSLTTTSGEIMDEQFF. Looking up the rest from reference TRBV7-3 and TRBJ2-1 gives the full variable domain: GAGVSQTPSNKVTEKGKYVELRCDPISGHTALYWYRQSLGQGPEFLIYFQGTGAADDSGLPNDRFFAVRPEGSVSTLKIQRTERGDSAVYLCASSLTTTSGEIMDEQFFGPGTRLTVL.

The table lists this clonotype with many counts. This rearrangement joins TRBV12-3 or TRBV12-4 to TRBJ2-7; D gene ambiguous. Trimming took off 5 bases at V and 0 bases at J, with 11 bases between the two ends. The CDR3 extends over 14 amino acids. The CDR3 protein is CASSLTRSSYEQYF. The DNA for the CDR3 is TGTGCCAGCAGTCTCACAAGGAGCTCCTACGAGCAGTACTTC.

This clonotype was seen a single time. The chain uses TRBV2 and TRBJ2-7; TRBD2 agrees at 14 bases. Trimming at V came to 11 bases and at J to 3 bases, leaving 3 bases not matched to a gene. CDR1 and CDR2 from the germline V gene are SNHLY and FYNNEI. The CDR3 is 13 amino acids. CDR3 loop: CAEGLAGDYEQYF. DNA for the CDR3: TGTGCCGAGGGACTAGCGGGAGACTACGAGCAGTACTTC.

The chain combines TRBV10-3 with TRBJ2-1; 8 nucleotides line up with TRBD1. CDR1 is ENHRY and CDR2 is SYGVKD in the germline V gene. V was clipped by 10 bases and J by 5 bases; unmatched bases: 4. The CDR3 has 12 residues. The DNA of the CDR3 is TGTGCCACCAGGGGGCTTGACAATGAGCAGTTCTTC. Encoded protein: CATRGLDNEQFF.

The chain combines TRBV20-1 with TRBJ1-1; TRBD1 agrees at 9 bases. The V segment lost 1 base and the J segment 8 bases; nucleotides outside the gene matches: 5. Germline CDR1 reads DFQATT; CDR2 reads SNEGSKA (reference sequence). CDR3 length: 13 amino acids. CDR3 amino acids: CSARGDRDSEAFF. The DNA of the CDR3 is TGCAGTGCTAGAGGGGACAGGGACTCGGAAGCTTTCTTT.

Sample share makes this clonotype medium-sized. This chain links TRBV10-2 with TRBJ2-7; tentatively, D is TRBD2 (7 bases). Deletions cut 8 bases from V and 7 bases from J, with 15 bases between. Looked up from germline, CDR1 is WSHSY and CDR2 is SAAADI. This CDR3 has 12 residues. This chain's CDR3 is CASQRGEGEQYF. DNA for the CDR3: TGCGCCAGCCAAAGGGGGGAGGGGGAGCAGTACTTC.

This clonotype was seen many times. This chain connects TRBV20-1 to TRBJ2-3; no clear D gene. The V end was cut by 6 bases, the J end by 1 base, with 8 bases between. CDR1 DFQATT and CDR2 SNEGSKA come from the germline V gene (reference sequence). CDR3 size: 12 residues. DNA of the CDR3: TGCAGTGCCCCCGCAGGCACAGATACGCAGTATTTT. Protein: CSAPAGTDTQYF.

Concerning this clonotype itself: The conserved final phenylalanine or tryptophan is absent from the CDR3, which likely points to a read error. The V gene is TRBV19, the J gene TRBJ1-5; 8 positions agree with TRBD1. From germline, CDR1 is LNHDA and CDR2 SQIVND (reference sequence). After removal of 5 bases from V and 7 bases from J, the junction contained 10 bases not matched to a gene. The CDR3 is 15 residues long. The CDR3 region has the DNA TGTGCCAGTAGTGTTGGACAGGGTCGAGGGCAGCCCCAGCATTCT. Translating gives CASSVGQGRGQPQHS.

The chain joins TRBV14 to TRBJ2-2, with TRBD2 matching over 9 bases. There are 14 residues in the CDR3. The V gene's germline CDR1 is SGHDN and CDR2 FVKESK. The trim removed 1 base at V and 7 bases at J, leaving 1 base unmatched. CDR3 nucleotides: TGTGCCAGCAGCCAAGTACTAGCGGGCGGGGAGCTGTTTTTT. Its translation is CASSQVLAGGELFF.

About this clonotype: At one boundary the junction diverges from the germline segment, which might be a read error. The V gene is TRBV5-6, the J gene TRBJ1-6; no firm D call. Germline V gene data show CDR1 as SGHDT and CDR2 as YYEEEE. This CDR3 is built from 15 residues. This CDR3 is CANSFGSSYSSPLHF. CDR3 nucleotide sequence: TGTGCCAACAGCTTTGGGAGCTCCTATAGTTCACCCCTCCACTTT.